This T cell receptor (beta chain) came from a study of cytomegalovirus exposure and HLA in healthy donors. This CDR3 comprises 17 residues. Germline CDR1 SGHNT, CDR2 YENEEA. V dropped 3 bases and J dropped 0; count of bases not matched to a gene: 5. Primers for the PCR totalled 60 Vbeta and 13 Jbeta. Assay: immunoSEQ multiplex PCR; the TCRdb copy retains only in-frame clones and omits some. The table lists approximately 140,000 clones, over 60% of them singletons. The chain joins TRBV11-3 to TRBJ2-6, with 7 nucleotides matching TRBD2. The clonotype comes from a woman in her forties or fifties in good health and CMV-seronegative. The sequencing input was PBMCs. The CDR3 coding sequence is TGTGCCAGCAGCTTGGGTCGCGGGAGCTCTGGGGCCAACGTCCTGACTTTC. The encoded protein is CASSLGRGSSGANVLTF.